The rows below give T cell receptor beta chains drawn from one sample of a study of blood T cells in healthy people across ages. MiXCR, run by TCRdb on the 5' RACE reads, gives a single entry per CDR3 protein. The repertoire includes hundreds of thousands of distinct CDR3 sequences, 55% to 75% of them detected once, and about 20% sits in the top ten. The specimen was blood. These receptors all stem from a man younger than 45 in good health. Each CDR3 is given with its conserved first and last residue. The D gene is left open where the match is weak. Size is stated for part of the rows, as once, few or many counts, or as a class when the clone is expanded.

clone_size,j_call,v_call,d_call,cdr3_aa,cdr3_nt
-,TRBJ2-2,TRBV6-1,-,CASSEMRLTTGELFF,TGTGCCAGCAGTGAAATGAGACTTACCACCGGGGAGCTGTTTTTT
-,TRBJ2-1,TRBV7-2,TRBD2,CASSIGPWTSGYNEQFF,TGTGCCAGCAGCATAGGACCCTGGACTAGCGGTTACAATGAGCAGTTCTTC
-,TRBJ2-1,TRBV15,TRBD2,CATSRSAGTSADNEQFF,TGTGCCACCAGCAGATCCGCCGGGACTAGCGCAGACAATGAGCAGTTCTTC
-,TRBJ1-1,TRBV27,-,CASSLGLGSTEAFF,TGTGCCAGCAGTTTGGGGCTTGGGAGCACTGAAGCTTTCTTT
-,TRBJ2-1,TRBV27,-,CASSPGTGLSNEQFF,TGTGCCAGCAGCCCCGGGACTGGCCTTTCTAATGAGCAGTTCTTC
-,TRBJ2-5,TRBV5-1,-,CASTNRQDCQETQYF,TGCGCCAGCACTAATCGGCAGGACTGCCAAGAGACCCAGTACTTC
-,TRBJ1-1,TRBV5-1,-,CASSLDGTEAFF,TGCGCCAGCAGCTTGGACGGCACTGAAGCTTTCTTT
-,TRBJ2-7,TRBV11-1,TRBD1,CASSSDRGFYEQYF,TGTGCCAGCAGCTCTGACAGGGGGTTTTACGAGCAGTACTTC
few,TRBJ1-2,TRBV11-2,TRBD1,CASNPTGGANYGYTF,TGTGCCAGCAACCCGACAGGGGGGGCGAACTATGGCTACACCTTC
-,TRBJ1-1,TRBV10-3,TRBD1,CASSDRGWTEAFF,TGTGCCAGCAGTGACAGGGGGTGGACTGAAGCTTTCTTT
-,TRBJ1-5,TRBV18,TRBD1,CASSQTDRDNQPQHF,TGTGCCAGCTCACAAACGGACAGGGACAATCAGCCCCAGCATTTT
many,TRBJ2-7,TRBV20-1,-,CSASKDYEQYF,TGCAGTGCTTCTAAGGACTACGAGCAGTACTTC
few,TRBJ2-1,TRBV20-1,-,CSARKRGFSYNEQFF,TGCAGTGCTAGAAAACGCGGGTTTTCCTACAATGAGCAGTTCTTC
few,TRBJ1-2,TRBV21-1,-,CASSKSYRGPINGYTF,TGTGCCAGCAGCAAATCGTATAGGGGGCCAATCAATGGCTACACCTTC
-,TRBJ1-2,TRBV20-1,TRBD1,CSAEGTGSYGYTF,TGCAGTGCAGAAGGGACAGGGTCCTATGGCTACACCTTC
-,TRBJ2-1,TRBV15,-,CATSRRSGDQQFF,TGTGCCACCAGCAGACGTTCAGGGGATCAGCAGTTCTTC
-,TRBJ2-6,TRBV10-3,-,CAISVGGIGSGANVLTF,TGTGCCATCAGTGTGGGGGGAATCGGGTCTGGGGCCAACGTCCTGACTTTC
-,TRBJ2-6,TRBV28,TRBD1,CASSFVDRVLAGANVLTF,TGTGCCAGCAGTTTCGTAGACAGGGTTTTAGCTGGGGCCAACGTCCTGACTTTC
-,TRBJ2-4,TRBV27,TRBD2,CASSRLGGRTKNIQYF,TGTGCCAGCAGCCGCCTCGGCGGGAGAACCAAAAACATTCAGTACTTC
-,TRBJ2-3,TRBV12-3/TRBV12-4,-,CASSTANTQYF,TGTGCCAGTAGCACCGCGAATACGCAGTATTTT
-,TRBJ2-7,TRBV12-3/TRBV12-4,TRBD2,CASSPKTSGGIYEQYF,TGTGCCAGCAGCCCCAAGACTAGCGGGGGTATCTACGAGCAGTACTTC
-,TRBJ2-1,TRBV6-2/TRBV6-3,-,CASSPGLVHGNEQFF,TGTGCCAGCAGCCCCGGCCTTGTACACGGGAATGAGCAGTTCTTC
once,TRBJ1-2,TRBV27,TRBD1,CASRPLGQRVHGYTF,TGTGCCAGCAGGCCGTTGGGACAGAGAGTACATGGCTACACCTTC
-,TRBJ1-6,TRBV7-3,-,CASSLDSWGSPLHF,TGTGCCAGCAGCTTAGACAGCTGGGGTTCACCCCTCCACTTT
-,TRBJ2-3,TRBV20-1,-,CSASWSSRTDTQYF,TGCAGTGCTAGTTGGTCTAGTAGGACAGATACGCAGTATTTT
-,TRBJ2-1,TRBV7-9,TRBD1,CASSQTGGLYNEQFF,TGTGCCAGCAGCCAGACAGGGGGGCTTTACAATGAGCAGTTCTTC
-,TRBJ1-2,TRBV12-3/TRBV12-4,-,CASSLRQSHGYTF,TGTGCCAGCAGTCTGAGACAGTCCCATGGCTACACCTTC
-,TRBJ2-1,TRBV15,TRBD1,CATSTTGDEQFF,TGTGCCACCAGCACCACAGGGGATGAGCAGTTCTTC
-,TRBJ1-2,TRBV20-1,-,CSAVDPGAPYGYTF,TGCAGTGCGGTTGACCCAGGGGCACCCTATGGCTACACCTTC
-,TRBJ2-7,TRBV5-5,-,CASSLRTIYGQYF,TGTGCCAGCAGCCTACGGACAATCTACGGGCAGTACTTC
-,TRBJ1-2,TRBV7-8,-,CASSLLGRYGYTF,TGTGCCAGCAGCCTACTAGGGAGGTATGGCTACACCTTC
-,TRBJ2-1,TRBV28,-,CASSVPALDEQFF,TGTGCCAGCAGTGTACCCGCCCTTGATGAGCAGTTCTTC
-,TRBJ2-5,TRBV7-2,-,CASSRATPETQYF,TGTGCCAGCAGCCGAGCCACCCCAGAGACCCAGTACTTC
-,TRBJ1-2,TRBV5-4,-,CASFRTGGYGYTF,TGTGCCAGCTTCCGCACCGGCGGCTATGGCTACACCTTC
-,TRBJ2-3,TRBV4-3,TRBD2,CASSQEARAGVDTQYF,TGCGCCAGCAGCCAAGAGGCCCGAGCGGGAGTGGATACGCAGTATTTT
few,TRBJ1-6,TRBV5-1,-,CASSSQVADNSPLHF,TGCGCCAGCAGCTCACAGGTTGCGGATAATTCACCCCTCCACTTT
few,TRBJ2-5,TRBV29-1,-,CSVEIVRQTQYF,TGCAGCGTTGAAATAGTCCGCCAGACCCAGTACTTC
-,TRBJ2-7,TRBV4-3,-,CASSQYVGYEQYF,TGCGCCAGCAGCCAATACGTGGGGTACGAGCAGTACTTC
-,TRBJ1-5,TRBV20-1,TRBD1,CSANRDSATNRPQHF,TGCAGTGCTAACCGGGACAGTGCTACAAATCGGCCCCAGCATTTT
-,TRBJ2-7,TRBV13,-,CASSPIRGTSPNEQYF,TGTGCCAGCAGCCCGATACGAGGGACGTCGCCCAATGAGCAGTACTTC
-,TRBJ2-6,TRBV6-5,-,CASSRQRSGANVLTF,TGTGCCAGCAGCAGACAGAGATCTGGGGCCAACGTCCTGACTTTC
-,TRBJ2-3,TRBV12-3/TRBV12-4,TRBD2,CASSSSGGESDTQYF,TGTGCCAGCAGCTCTAGCGGGGGGGAATCAGATACGCAGTATTTT
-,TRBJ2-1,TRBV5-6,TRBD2,CASSSQTSGSYNEQFF,TGTGCCAGCAGCTCCCAGACTAGCGGGAGCTACAATGAGCAGTTCTTC
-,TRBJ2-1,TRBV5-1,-,CASSLKVSPNEQFF,TGCGCCAGCAGCTTAAAGGTTTCTCCTAATGAGCAGTTCTTC
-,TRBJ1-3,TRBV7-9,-,CASSPTAEIGNTIYF,TGTGCCAGCAGCCCGACAGCTGAGATTGGAAACACCATATATTTT
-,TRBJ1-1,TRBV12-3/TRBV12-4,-,CASSLSGRAFF,TGTGCCAGCAGTTTGTCGGGGCGAGCTTTCTTT
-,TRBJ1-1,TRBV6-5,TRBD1,CASSWGQATEAFF,TGTGCCAGCAGTTGGGGACAGGCCACTGAAGCTTTCTTT
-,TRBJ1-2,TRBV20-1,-,CSARDLRAASVVGYTF,TGCAGTGCTAGAGATCTGAGGGCAGCTAGCGTTGTAGGCTACACCTTC
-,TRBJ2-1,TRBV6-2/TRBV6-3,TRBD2,CASSYARSGRLLYNEQFF,TGTGCCAGCAGTTACGCCCGGAGCGGGAGGCTTCTCTACAATGAGCAGTTCTTC
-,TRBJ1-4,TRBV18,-,CASSPGGAPNEKLFF,TGTGCCAGCTCACCTGGAGGGGCACCCAATGAAAAACTGTTTTTT
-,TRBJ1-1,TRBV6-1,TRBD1,CASRKEGRGGEAFF,TGTGCCAGCAGAAAGGAGGGCAGGGGGGGAGAAGCTTTCTTT
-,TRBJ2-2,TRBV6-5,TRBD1,CASSYSPDRGIDGELFF,TGTGCCAGCAGTTACTCCCCGGACAGGGGTATCGACGGGGAGCTGTTTTTT
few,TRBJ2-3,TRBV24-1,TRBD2,CATSYWLAGINRHTDTQYF,TGTGCCACCAGTTATTGGTTAGCGGGGATTAACCGACACACAGATACGCAGTATTTT
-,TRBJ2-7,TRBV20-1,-,CSARDQGGSYEQYF,TGCAGTGCTAGAGATCAGGGGGGCTCCTACGAGCAGTACTTC